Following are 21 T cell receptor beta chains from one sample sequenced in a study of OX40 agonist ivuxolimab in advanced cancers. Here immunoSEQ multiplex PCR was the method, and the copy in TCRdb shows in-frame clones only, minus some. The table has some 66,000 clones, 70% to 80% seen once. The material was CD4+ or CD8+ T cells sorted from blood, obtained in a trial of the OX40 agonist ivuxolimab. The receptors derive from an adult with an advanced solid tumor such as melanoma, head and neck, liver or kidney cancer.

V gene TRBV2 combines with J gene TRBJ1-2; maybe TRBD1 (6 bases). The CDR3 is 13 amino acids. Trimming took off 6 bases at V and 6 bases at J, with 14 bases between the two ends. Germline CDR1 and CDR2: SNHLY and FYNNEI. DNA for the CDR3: TGTGCCAGCAGATCCGGGACACTTCATGGCTACACCTTC. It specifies CASRSGTLHGYTF.

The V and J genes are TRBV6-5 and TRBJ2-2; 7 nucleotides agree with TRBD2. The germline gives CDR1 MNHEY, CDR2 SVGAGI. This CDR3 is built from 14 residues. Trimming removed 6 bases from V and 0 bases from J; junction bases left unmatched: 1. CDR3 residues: CASRAGANTGELFF. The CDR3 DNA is TGTGCCAGCAGGGCGGGGGCGAACACCGGGGAGCTGTTTTTT.

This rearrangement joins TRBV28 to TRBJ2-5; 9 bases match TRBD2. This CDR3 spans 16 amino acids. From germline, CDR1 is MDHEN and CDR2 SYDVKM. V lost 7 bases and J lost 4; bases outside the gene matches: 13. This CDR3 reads CASNRAGGVSGETQYF. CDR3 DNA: TGTGCCAGCAATCGGGCGGGAGGGGTATCGGGAGAGACCCAGTACTTC.

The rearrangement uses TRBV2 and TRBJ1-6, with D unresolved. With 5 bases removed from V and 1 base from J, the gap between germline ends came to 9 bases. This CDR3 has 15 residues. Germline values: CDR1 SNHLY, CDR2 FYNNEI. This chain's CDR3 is CASSTWRSYNSPLHF. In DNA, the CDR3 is TGTGCCAGCAGTACCTGGAGGTCCTATAATTCACCCCTCCACTTT.

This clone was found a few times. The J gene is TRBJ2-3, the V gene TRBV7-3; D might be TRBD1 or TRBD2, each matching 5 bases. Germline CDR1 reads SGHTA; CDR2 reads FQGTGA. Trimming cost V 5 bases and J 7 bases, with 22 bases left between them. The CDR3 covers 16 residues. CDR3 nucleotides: TGTGCCAGCAGCCCCCGGGGACCCGCAGCGACGCATACGCAGTATTTT. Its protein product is CASSPRGPAATHTQYF.

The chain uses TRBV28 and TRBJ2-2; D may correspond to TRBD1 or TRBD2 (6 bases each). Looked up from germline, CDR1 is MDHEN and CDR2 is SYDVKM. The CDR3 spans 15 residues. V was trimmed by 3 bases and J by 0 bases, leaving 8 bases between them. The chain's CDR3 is CASSLGGANTGELFF. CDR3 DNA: TGTGCCAGCAGTTTGGGGGGCGCGAACACCGGGGAGCTGTTTTTT.

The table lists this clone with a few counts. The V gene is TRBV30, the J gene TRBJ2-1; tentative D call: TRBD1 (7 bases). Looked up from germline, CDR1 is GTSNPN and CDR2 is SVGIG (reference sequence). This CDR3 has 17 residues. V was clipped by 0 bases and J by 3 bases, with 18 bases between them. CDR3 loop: CAWSVLPRGAVYNEQFF. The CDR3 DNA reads TGTGCCTGGAGTGTCCTACCCAGGGGGGCTGTCTACAATGAGCAGTTCTTC.

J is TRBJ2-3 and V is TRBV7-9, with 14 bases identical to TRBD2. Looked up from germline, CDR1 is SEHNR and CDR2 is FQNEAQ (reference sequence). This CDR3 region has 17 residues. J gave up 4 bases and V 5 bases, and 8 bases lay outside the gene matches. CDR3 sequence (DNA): TGTGCCAGCAGCACTACAAGGACTAGCGGGAGGTCAGATACGCAGTATTTT. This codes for CASSTTRTSGRSDTQYF.

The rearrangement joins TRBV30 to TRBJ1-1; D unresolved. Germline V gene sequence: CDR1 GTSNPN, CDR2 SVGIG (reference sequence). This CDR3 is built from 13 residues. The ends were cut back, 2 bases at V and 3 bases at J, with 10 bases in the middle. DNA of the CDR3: TGTGCCTGGAGTATTTGGGTTTACACTGAAGCTTTCTTT. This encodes CAWSIWVYTEAFF.

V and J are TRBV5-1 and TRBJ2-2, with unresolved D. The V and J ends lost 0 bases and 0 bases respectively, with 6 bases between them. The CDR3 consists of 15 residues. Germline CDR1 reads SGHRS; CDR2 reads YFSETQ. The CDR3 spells CASSLAQPNTGELFF. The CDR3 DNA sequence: TGCGCCAGCAGCTTGGCTCAGCCGAACACCGGGGAGCTGTTTTTT.

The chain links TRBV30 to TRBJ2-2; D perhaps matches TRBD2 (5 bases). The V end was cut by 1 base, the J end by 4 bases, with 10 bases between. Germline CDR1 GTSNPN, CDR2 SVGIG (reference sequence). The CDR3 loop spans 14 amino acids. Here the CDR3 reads CAWSGGSLTGELFF. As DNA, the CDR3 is TGTGCCTGGAGTGGAGGGTCCCTCACCGGGGAGCTGTTTTTT.

Here the CDR3 reads CASSEGLAPRTNEQFF. Here the CDR3 DNA reads TGTGCCAGCAGTGAGGGACTAGCGCCCCGCACCAATGAGCAGTTCTTC. This chain uses TRBV6-1 with TRBJ2-1; 10 bases line up with TRBD2. J was trimmed by 6 bases and V by 3 bases; bases with no gene match: 8. From germline, CDR1 is MNHNS and CDR2 SASEGT. The CDR3 totals 16 residues.

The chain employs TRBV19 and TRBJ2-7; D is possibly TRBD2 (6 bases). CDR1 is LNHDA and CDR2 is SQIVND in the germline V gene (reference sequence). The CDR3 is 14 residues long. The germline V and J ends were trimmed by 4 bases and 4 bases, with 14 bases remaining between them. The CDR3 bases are TGTGCCAGTAGTAAAGGGGCGGGGATTTACGAGCAGTACTTC. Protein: CASSKGAGIYEQYF.

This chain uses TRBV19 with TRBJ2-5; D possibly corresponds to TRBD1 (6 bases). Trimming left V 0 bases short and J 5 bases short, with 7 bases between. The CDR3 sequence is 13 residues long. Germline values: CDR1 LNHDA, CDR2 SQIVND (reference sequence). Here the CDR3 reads CASSIERGETQYF. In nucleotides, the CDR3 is TGTGCCAGTAGTATAGAGAGGGGGGAGACCCAGTACTTC.

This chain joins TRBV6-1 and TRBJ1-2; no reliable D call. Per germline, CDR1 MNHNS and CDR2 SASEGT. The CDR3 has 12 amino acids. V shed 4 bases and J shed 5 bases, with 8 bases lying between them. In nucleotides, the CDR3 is TGTGCCAGCAGTGTTCAGGTATATGGCTACACCTTC. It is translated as CASSVQVYGYTF.

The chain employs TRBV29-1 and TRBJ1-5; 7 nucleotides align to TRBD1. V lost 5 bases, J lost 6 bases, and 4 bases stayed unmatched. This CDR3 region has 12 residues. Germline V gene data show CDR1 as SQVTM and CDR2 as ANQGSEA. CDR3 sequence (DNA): TGCAGCGTTCATTCAGGGGGTCAGCCCCAGCATTTT. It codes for CSVHSGGQPQHF.

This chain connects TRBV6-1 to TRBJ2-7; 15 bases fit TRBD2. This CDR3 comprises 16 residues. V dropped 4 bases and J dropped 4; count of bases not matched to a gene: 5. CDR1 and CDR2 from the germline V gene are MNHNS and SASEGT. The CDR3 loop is CASSATGTSGRYEQYF. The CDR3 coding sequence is TGTGCCAGCAGTGCAACCGGGACTAGCGGGAGGTACGAGCAGTACTTC.

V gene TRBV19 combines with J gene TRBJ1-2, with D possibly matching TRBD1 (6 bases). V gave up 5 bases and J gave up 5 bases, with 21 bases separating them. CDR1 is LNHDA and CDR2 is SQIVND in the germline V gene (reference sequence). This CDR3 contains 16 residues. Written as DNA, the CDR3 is TGTGCCAGTAGTTCCGGTGGGCGAGACAGGATGTATGGCTACACCTTC. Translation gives CASSSGGRDRMYGYTF.

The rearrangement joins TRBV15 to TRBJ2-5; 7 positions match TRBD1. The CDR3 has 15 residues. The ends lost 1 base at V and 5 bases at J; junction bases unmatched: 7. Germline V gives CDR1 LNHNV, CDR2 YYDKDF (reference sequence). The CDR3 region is CATSRAGQRRETQYF. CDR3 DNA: TGTGCCACCAGCAGAGCGGGACAGAGAAGGGAGACCCAGTACTTC.

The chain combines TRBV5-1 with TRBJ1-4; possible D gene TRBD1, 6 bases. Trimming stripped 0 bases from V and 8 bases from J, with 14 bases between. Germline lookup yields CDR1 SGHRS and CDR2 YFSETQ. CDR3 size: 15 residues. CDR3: CASSLGRGEEEKLFF. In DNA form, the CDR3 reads TGCGCCAGCAGCTTGGGCAGGGGAGAAGAAGAAAAACTGTTTTTT.

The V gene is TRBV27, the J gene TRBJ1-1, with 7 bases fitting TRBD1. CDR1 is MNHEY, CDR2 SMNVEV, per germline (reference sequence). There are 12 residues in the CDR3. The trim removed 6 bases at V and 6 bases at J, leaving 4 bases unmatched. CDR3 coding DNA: TGTGCCAGCAGCATGCAGGGGGCTGAAGCTTTCTTT. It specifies CASSMQGAEAFF.